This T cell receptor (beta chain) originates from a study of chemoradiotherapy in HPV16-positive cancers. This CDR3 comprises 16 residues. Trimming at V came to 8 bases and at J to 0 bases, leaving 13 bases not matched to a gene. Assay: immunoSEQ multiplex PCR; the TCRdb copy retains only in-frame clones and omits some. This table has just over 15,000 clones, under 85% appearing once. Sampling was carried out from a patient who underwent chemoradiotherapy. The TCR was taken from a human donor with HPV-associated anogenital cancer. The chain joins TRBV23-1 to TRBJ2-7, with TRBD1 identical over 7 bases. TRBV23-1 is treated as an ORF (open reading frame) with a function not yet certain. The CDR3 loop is CASGDPGTESSYEQYF. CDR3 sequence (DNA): TGCGCCAGCGGGGATCCCGGGACAGAGAGCTCCTACGAGCAGTACTTC.